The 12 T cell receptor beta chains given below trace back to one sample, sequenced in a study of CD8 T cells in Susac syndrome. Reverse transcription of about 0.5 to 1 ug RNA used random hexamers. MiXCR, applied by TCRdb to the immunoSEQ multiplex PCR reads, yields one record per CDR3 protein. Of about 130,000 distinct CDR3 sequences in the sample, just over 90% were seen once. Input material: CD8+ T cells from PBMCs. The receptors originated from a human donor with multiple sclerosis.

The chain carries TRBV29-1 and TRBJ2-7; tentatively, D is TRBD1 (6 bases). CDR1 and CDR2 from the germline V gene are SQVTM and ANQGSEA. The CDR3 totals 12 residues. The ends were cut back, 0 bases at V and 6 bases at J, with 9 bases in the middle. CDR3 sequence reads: CSVEDKGVEQYF. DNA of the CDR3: TGCAGCGTTGAAGATAAGGGGGTCGAGCAGTACTTC.

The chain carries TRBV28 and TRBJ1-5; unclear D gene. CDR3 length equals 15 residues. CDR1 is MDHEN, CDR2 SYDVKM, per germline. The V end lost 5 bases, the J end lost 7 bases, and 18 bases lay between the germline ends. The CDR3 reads CASSPREGKRQPQHF. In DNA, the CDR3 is TGTGCCAGCAGTCCCCGCGAAGGGAAACGGCAGCCCCAGCATTTT.

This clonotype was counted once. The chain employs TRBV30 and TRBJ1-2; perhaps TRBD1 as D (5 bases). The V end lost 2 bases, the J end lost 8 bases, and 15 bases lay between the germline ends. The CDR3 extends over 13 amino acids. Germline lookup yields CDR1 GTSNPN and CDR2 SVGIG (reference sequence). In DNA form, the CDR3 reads TGTGCCTGGAGTCCGGGAGGAGGGGTAGGCTACACCTTC. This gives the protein CAWSPGGGVGYTF.

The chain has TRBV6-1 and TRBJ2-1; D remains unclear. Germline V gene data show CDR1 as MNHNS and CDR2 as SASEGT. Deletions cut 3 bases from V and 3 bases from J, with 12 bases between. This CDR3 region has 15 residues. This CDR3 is CASSDEVVGYNEQFF. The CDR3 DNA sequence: TGTGCCAGCAGTGACGAGGTAGTAGGCTACAATGAGCAGTTCTTC.

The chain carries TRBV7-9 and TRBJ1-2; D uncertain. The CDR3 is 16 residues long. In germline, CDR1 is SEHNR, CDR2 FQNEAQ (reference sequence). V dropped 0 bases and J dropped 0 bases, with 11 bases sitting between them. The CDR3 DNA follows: TGTGCCAGCAGCTTAGCGTTTCAGCACGCTAACTATGGCTACACCTTC. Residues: CASSLAFQHANYGYTF.

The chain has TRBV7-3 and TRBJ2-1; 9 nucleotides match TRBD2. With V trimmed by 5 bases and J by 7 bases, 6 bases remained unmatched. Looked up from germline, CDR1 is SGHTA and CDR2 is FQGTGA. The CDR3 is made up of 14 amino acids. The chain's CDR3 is CASSTGLAGNEQFF. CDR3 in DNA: TGTGCCAGCAGCACGGGACTAGCAGGGAATGAGCAGTTCTTC.

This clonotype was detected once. The chain's CDR3 is CASSTDRGRDGYTF. The CDR3 region has the DNA TGTGCCAGCAGTACGGACAGGGGGCGGGATGGCTACACCTTC. V usage is TRBV12-3 or TRBV12-4 and J usage is TRBJ1-2; 11 nucleotides align to TRBD1. V lost 5 bases to trimming and J lost 6 bases; unmatched junction nucleotides: 5. The CDR3 covers 14 residues.

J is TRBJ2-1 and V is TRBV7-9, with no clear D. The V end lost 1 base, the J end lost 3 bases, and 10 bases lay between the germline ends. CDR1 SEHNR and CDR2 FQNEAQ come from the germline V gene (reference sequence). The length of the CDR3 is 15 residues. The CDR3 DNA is TGTGCCAGCAGCTTAGTAATTGGCCTCTACAATGAGCAGTTCTTC. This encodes CASSLVIGLYNEQFF.

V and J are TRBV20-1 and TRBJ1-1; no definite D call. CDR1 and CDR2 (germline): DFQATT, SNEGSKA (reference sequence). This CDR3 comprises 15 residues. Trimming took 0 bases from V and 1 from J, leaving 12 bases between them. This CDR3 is CSARDGGAANTEAFF. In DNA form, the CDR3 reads TGCAGTGCTAGAGATGGCGGAGCTGCGAACACTGAAGCTTTCTTT.

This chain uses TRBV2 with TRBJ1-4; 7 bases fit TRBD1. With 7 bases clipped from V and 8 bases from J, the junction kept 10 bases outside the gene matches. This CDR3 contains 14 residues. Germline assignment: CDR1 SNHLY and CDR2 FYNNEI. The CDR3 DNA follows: TGTGCCAGCATTACGACAGGGTCTCGGGAAAAACTGTTTTTT. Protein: CASITTGSREKLFF.

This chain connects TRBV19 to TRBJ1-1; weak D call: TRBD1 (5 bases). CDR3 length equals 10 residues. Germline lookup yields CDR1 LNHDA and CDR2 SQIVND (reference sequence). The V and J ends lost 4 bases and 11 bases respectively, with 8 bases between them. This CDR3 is CASSSGDAFF. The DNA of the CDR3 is TGTGCCAGTAGTAGCGGGGACGCTTTCTTT.

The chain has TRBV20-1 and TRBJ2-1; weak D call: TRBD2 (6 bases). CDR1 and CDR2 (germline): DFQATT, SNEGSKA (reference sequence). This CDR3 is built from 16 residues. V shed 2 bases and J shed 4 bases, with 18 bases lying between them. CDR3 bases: TGCAGTGCTAGAATTGGGGCGGGACGAACTTACAATGAGCAGTTCTTC. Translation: CSARIGAGRTYNEQFF.